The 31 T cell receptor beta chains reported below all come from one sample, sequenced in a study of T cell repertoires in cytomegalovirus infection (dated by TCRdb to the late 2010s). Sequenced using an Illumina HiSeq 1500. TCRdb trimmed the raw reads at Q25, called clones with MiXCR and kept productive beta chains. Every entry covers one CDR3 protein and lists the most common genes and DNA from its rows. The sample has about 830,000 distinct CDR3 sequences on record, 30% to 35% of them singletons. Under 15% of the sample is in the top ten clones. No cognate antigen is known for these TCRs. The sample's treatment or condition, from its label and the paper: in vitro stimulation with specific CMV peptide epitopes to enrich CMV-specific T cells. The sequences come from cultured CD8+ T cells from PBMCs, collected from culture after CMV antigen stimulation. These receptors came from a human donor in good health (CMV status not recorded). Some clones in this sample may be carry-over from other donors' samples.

Written as DNA, the CDR3 is TGTGCCAGCAGTGTTGAGGGAGCTCCTATGAACACTGAAGCTTTCTTT. It encodes CASSVEGAPMNTEAFF. This chain uses TRBV2 with TRBJ1-1; unclear D gene. The CDR3 runs to 16 residues. V lost 4 bases to trimming and J lost 0 bases, with 15 bases between them. CDR1 SNHLY and CDR2 FYNNEI come from the germline V gene.

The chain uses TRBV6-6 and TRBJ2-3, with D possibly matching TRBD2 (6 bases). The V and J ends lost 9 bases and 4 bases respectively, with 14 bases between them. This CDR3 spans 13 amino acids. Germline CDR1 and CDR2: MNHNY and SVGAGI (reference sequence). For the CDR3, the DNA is TGTGCCAGTCGCGGGACCCCCCCAGATACGCAGTATTTT. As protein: CASRGTPPDTQYF.

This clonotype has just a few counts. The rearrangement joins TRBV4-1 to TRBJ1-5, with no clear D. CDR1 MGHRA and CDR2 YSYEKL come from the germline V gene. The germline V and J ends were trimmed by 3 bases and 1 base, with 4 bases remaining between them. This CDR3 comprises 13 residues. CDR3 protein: CASSQTSNQPQHF. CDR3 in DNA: TGCGCCAGCAGCCAGACCAGCAATCAGCCCCAGCATTTT.

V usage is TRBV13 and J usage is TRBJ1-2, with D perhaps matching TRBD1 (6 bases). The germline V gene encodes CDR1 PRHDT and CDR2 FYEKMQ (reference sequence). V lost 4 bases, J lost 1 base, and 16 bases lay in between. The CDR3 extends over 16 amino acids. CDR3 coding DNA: TGTGCCAGCAGCTCCCAGTTACGACAGGTTAACTATGGCTACACCTTC. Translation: CASSSQLRQVNYGYTF.

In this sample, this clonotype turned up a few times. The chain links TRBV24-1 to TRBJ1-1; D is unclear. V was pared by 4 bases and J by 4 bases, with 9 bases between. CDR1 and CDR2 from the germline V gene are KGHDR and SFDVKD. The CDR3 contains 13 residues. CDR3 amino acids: CATSELEGTEAFF. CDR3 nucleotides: TGTGCCACCAGTGAACTAGAAGGCACTGAAGCTTTCTTT.

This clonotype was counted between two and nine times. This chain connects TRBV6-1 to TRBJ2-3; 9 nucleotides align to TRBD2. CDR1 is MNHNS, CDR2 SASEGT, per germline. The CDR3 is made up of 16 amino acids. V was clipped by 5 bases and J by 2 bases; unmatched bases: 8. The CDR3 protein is CASSPSGGPPTDTQYF. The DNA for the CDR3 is TGTGCCAGCAGTCCGAGCGGGGGGCCGCCCACAGATACGCAGTATTTT.

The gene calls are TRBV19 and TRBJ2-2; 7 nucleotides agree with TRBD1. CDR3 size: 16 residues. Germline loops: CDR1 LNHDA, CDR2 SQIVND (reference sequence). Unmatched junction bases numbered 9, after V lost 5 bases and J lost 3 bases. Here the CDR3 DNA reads TGTGCCAGTAGTCACATGGGACAGATCTACACCGGGGAGCTGTTTTTT. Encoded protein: CASSHMGQIYTGELFF.

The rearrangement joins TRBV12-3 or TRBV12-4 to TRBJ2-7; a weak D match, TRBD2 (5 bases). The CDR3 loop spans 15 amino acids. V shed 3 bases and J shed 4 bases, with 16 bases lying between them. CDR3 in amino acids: CASSFIGETPYEQYF. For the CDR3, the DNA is TGTGCCAGCAGTTTCATCGGGGAAACTCCGTACGAGCAGTACTTC.

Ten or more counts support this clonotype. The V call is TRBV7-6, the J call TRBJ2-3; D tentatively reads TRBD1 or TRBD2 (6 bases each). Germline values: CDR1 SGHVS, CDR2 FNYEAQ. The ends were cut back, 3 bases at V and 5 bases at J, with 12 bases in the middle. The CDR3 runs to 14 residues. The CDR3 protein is CASSFGRGGDTQYF. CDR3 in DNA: TGTGCCAGCAGCTTTGGCAGGGGAGGAGATACGCAGTATTTT.

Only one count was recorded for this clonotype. Written as DNA, the CDR3 is TGTGCCAGCAGCTTCGGGACAGGGGACAGAGATACGCAGTATTTT. It encodes CASSFGTGDRDTQYF. The rearrangement links TRBV7-9 to TRBJ2-3, with 10 bases that match TRBD1. V was pared by 3 bases and J by 5 bases, with 5 bases of the junction left unmatched. In germline, CDR1 is SEHNR, CDR2 FQNEAQ (reference sequence). This CDR3 spans 15 amino acids.

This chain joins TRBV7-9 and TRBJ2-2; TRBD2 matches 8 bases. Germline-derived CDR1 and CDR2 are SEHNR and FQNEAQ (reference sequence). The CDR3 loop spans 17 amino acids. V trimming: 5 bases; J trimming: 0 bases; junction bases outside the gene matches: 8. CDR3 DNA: TGTGCCAGCAGCGCCCCCGGGGGGGGTTCGAACACCGGGGAGCTGTTTTTT. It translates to CASSAPGGGSNTGELFF.

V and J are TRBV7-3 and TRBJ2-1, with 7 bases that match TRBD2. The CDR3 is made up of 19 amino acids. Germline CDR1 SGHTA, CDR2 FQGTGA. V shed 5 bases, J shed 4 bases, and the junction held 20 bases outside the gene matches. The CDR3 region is CASSPVPGLTRLPYNEQFF. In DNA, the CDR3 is TGTGCCAGCAGCCCCGTCCCGGGACTAACTCGTCTTCCTTACAATGAGCAGTTCTTC.

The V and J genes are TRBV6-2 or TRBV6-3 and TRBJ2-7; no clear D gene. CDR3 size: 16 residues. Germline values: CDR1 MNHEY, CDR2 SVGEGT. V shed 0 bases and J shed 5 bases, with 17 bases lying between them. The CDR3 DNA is TGTGCCAGCAGTTACTCGCTAGTATCGAGTTCGGACGAGCAGTACGTC. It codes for CASSYSLVSSSDEQYV.

Written as DNA, the CDR3 is TGTGCCAGTAGTTGGCCGGACGGACAGGGGACCACTGAAGCTTTCTTT. Translation: CASSWPDGQGTTEAFF. The rearrangement uses TRBV19 and TRBJ1-1; 9 nucleotides align to TRBD1. V trimming: 5 bases; J trimming: 4 bases; junction bases outside the gene matches: 11. The CDR3 has 16 amino acids. CDR1 LNHDA and CDR2 SQIVND come from the germline V gene (reference sequence). Filled out from reference TRBV19 and TRBJ1-1, the complete variable domain reads DGGITQSPKYLFRKEGQNVTLSCEQNLNHDAMYWYRQDPGQGLRLIYYSQIVNDFQKGDIAEGYSVSREKKESFPLTVTSAQKNPTAFYLCASSWPDGQGTTEAFFGQGTRLTVV.

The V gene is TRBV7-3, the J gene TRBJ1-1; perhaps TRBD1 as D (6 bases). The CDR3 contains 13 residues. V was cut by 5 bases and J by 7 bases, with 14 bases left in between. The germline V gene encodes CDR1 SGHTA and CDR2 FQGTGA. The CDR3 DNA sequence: TGTGCCAGCAGCCTCGCGACAGGACTTGAAGCTTTCTTT. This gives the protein CASSLATGLEAFF.

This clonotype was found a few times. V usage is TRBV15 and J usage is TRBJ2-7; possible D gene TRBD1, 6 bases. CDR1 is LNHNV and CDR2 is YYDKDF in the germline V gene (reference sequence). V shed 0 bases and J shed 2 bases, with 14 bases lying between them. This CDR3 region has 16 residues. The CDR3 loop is CATSRDGDTAPYEQYF. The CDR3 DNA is TGTGCCACCAGCAGAGATGGGGACACGGCCCCCTACGAGCAGTACTTC.

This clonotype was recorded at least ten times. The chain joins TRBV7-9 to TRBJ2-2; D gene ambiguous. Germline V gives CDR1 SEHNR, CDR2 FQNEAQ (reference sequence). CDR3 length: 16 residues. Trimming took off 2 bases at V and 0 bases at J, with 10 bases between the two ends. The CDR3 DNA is TGTGCCAGCAGCTTATTTCAGACTGCGAACACCGGGGAGCTGTTTTTT. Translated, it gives CASSLFQTANTGELFF.

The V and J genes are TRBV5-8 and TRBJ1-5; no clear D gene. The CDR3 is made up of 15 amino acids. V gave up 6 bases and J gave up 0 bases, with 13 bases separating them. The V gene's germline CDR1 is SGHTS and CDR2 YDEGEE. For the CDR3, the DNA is TGTGCCAGCAACGAGGTGGCGTATAGCAATCAGCCCCAGCATTTT. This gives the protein CASNEVAYSNQPQHF. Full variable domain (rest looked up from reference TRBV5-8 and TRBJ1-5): EAGVTQSPTHLIKTRGQQATLRCSPISGHTSVYWYQQALGLGLQFLLWYDEGEERNRGNFPPRFSGRQFPNYSSELNVNALELEDSALYLCASNEVAYSNQPQHFGDGTRLSIL.

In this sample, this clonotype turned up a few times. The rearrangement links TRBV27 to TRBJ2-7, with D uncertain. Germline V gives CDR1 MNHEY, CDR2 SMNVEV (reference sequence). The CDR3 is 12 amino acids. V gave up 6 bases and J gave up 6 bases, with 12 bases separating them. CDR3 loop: CASSGPLGEQYV. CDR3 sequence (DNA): TGTGCCAGCAGCGGACCCCTGGGCGAGCAGTACGTC.

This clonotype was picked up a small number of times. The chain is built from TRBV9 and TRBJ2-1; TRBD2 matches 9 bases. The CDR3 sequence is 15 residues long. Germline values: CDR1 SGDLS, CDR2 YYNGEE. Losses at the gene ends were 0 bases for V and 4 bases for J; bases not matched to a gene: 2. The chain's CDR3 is CASSVGSGGYNEQFF. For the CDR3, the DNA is TGTGCCAGCAGCGTAGGTAGCGGGGGTTACAATGAGCAGTTCTTC.

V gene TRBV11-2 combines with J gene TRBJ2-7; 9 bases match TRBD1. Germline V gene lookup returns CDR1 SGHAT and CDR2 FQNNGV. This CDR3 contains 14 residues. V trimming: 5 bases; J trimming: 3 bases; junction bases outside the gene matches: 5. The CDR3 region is CASSEGTGFYEQYV. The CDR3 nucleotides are TGTGCCAGCAGCGAAGGGACAGGGTTCTACGAGCAGTACGTC.

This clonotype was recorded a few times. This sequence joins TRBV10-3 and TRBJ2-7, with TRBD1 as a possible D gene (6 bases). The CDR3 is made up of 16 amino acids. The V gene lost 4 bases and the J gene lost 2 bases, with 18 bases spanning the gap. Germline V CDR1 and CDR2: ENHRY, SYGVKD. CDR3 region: CAISGRHRAPTYEQYV. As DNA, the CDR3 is TGTGCCATCAGTGGCCGACACAGGGCCCCTACCTACGAGCAGTACGTC.

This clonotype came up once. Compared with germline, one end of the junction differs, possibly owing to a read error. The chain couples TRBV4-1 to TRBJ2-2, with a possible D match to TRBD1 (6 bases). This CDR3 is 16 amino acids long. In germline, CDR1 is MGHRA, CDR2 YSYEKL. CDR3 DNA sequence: TGCGCCAGCAGCTGGATGGGACACCCGAACACCAGGGAGCTGTTTTTT. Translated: CASSWMGHPNTRELFF.

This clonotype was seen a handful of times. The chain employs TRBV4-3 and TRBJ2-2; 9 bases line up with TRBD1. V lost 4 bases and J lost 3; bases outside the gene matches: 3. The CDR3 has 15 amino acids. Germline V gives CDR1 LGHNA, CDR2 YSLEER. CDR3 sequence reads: CASSPGTGHTGELFF. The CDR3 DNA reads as TGCGCCAGCAGCCCGGGGACAGGGCACACCGGGGAGCTGTTTTTT.

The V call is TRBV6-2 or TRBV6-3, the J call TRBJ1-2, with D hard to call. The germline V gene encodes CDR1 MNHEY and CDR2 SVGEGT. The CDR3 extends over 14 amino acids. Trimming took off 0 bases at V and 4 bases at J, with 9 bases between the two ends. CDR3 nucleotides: TGTGCCAGCAGTTACTCTACCCTGGTCTATGGCTACACCTTC. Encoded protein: CASSYSTLVYGYTF.

In DNA, the CDR3 is TGTGCCAGCACACGAGCAGGGGGCGGCAATTCACCCCTCCACTTT. Translating it yields CASTRAGGGNSPLHF. The chain is built from TRBV6-5 and TRBJ1-6; TRBD1 matches at 8 bases. V trimming: 7 bases; J trimming: 7 bases; junction bases outside the gene matches: 9. This CDR3 region has 15 residues. The germline V gene has CDR1 MNHEY and CDR2 SVGAGI.

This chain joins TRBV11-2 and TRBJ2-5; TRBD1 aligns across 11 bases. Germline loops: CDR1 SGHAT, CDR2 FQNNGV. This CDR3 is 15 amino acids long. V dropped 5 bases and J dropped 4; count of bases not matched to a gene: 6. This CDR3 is CASSGQGAILETQYF. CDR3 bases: TGTGCCAGCAGCGGACAGGGGGCAATATTAGAGACCCAGTACTTC.

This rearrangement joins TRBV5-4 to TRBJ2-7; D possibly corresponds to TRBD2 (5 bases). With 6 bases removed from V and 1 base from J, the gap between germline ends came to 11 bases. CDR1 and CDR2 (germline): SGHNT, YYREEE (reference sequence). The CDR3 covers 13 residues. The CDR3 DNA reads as TGTGCCAGCAATTTTGCGGGTTCCTACGAGCAGTACTTC. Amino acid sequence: CASNFAGSYEQYF.

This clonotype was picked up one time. The CDR3 spells CATRGGGEETQYF. In DNA, the CDR3 is TGTGCCACCAGGGGCGGGGGGGAAGAGACCCAGTACTTC. The chain uses TRBV24-1 and TRBJ2-5; 9 bases are a match to TRBD2. The germline gives CDR1 KGHDR, CDR2 SFDVKD. This CDR3 is 13 amino acids long. V dropped 7 bases and J dropped 3; count of bases not matched to a gene: 2.

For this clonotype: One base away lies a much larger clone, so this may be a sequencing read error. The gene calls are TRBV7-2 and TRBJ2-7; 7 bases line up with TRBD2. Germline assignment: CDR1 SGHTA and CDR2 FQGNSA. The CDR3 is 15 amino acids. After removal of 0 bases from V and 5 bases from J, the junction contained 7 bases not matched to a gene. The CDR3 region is CASSLALSGAHEQYV. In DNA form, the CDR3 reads TGTGCCAGCAGCTTAGCGTTAAGCGGGGCACACGAGCAGTACGTC.

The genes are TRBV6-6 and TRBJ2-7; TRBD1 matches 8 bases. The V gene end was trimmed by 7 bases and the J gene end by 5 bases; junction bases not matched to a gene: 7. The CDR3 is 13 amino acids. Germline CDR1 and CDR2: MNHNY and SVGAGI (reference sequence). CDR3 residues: CASTGQGYDEQYF. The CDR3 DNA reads TGTGCCAGCACCGGACAGGGTTATGACGAGCAGTACTTC.